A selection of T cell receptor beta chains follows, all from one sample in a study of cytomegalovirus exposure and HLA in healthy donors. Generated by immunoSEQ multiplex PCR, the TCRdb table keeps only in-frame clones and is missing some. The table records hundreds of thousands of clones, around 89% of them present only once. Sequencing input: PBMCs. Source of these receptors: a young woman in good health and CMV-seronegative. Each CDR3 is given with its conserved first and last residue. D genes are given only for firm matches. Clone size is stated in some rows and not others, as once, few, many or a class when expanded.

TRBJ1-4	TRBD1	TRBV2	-	TGTGCCAGCATTTTCACCCGGACAGGCACGAATGAAAAACTGTTTTTT	CASIFTRTGTNEKLFF
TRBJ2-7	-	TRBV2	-	TGTGCCAGCAGTGAAGAGCGGATCCGCCTGCAGTACTTC	CASSEERIRLQYF
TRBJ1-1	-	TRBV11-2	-	TGTGCCAGCAGCTTAGTGGCAGGGGAGAGCACTGAAGCTTTCTTT	CASSLVAGESTEAFF
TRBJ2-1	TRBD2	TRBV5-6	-	TGTGCCAGCAGCACGGGGGGGAGCGGTCGGGAGCAGTTCTTC	CASSTGGSGREQFF
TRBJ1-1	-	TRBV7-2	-	TGTGCCAGCAGCTTGGCGGGGGGGAGCACTGAAGCTTTCTTT	CASSLAGGSTEAFF
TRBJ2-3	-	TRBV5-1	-	TGCGCCAGCAGCTTGGCCAGTCCAACGGGGGATACGCAGTATTTT	CASSLASPTGDTQYF
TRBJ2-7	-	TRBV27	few	TGTGCCAGCAGTTTACACTCGTGGACTACCAGCTCCTACGAGCAGTACTTC	CASSLHSWTTSSYEQYF
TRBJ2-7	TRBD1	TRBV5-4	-	TGTGCCGGCAGCTTGGGGGACAGGGCCTACGAGCAGTACTTC	CAGSLGDRAYEQYF
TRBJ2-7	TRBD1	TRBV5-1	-	TGCGCCAGCAGCTTGGGGTGGGACAGGGGAATCGAGCAGTACTTC	CASSLGWDRGIEQYF
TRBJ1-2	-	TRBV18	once	TGTGCCAGCTCACCGGCAGGTTTGGTAGCTAACTATGGCTACACCTTC	CASSPAGLVANYGYTF
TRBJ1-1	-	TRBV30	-	TGTGCCTGCCTCTGGGGGGGCACTGAAGCTTTCTTT	CACLWGGTEAFF
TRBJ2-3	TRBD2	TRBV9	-	TGTGCCAGCAGCCCACGCAGCGGGGGCCTTCCGACAGATACGCAGTATTTT	CASSPRSGGLPTDTQYF
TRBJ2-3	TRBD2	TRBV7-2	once	TGTGCCAGCAGCTCTAGCGGGACCACAGATACGCAGTATTTT	CASSSSGTTDTQYF
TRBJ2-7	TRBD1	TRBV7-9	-	TGTTCCAGCAGCTTAGACAGGGGGCCGCTCAACCCCTACGAGCAGTACTTC	CSSSLDRGPLNPYEQYF
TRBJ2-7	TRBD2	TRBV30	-	TGTGCCTGGGTACTAGCGGGAGCTCGCGAGCAGTACTTC	CAWVLAGAREQYF
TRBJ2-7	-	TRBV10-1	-	TGCGCCAGCAGTGCTCCAGGGACCTACGAGCAGTACTTC	CASSAPGTYEQYF
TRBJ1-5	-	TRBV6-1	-	TGTGCCAGCAGTGAAAGGGAGGACCAGCCCCAGCATTTT	CASSEREDQPQHF
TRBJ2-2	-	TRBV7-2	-	TGTGCCAGCAGCTTCGGGTTGGCCGGGGAGCTGTTTTTT	CASSFGLAGELFF
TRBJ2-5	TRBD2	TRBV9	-	TGTGCCAGCAGCGTAGGCGGGGGGCAAGAGACCCAGTACTTC	CASSVGGGQETQYF
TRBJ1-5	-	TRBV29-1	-	TGCAGCGCTGCAGGGGATGACGGACGGATGGATCAGCCCCAGCATTTT	CSAAGDDGRMDQPQHF
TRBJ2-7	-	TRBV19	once	TGTGCCAGGGGGCCCTTTTTTCCCTACGAGCAGTACTTC	CARGPFFPYEQYF
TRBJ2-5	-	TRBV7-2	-	TGTGCCAGCAGCTTAGAATGGGCCGCCAGCAAAGAGACCCAGTACTTC	CASSLEWAASKETQYF
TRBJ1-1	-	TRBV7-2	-	TGTGCCAGCAGCTTAGGGCTTGCACGGAAGGGGGCTGAAGCTTTCTTT	CASSLGLARKGAEAFF
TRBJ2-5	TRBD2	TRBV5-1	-	TGCGCCAGCAGCTTTCCGGGAGGAGGAGAGACCCAGTACTTC	CASSFPGGGETQYF
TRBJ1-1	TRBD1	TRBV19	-	TGTGCCAGTAGTATCCGCAGGGGGCAAAACACTGAAGCTTTCTTT	CASSIRRGQNTEAFF
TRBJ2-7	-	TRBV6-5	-	TGTGCCAGCAGCCTGTCGGGTTACTCCTACGAGCAGTACTTC	CASSLSGYSYEQYF
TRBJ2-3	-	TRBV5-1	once	TGCGCCAGCAGGAGAGTAACTAGCCCCTCAGATACGCAGTATTTT	CASRRVTSPSDTQYF
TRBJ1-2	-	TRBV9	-	TGTGCCAGCAGCAACGTTCAGGGCAACTATGGCTACACCTTC	CASSNVQGNYGYTF
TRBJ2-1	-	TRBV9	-	TGTGCCAGCAGCGCACTCTCTAGCGTCCTAAGCTCCTACAATGAGCAGTTCTTC	CASSALSSVLSSYNEQFF
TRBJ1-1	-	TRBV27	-	TGTGCCAGCAGCCCAAACTCATGGAACACTGAAGCTTTCTTT	CASSPNSWNTEAFF
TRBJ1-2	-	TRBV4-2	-	TGTGCCAGCAGTACAGGGTTCGGATCTTATGGCTACACCTTC	CASSTGFGSYGYTF
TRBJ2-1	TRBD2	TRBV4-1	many	TGCGCCAGCAGCCCAGCGGGGGGATACAATGAGCAGTTCTTC	CASSPAGGYNEQFF
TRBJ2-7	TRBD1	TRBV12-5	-	TGTGCTAGTGGTTTGCCCCCTCGGGGTAGACAGGGTGGACCAGAGGGGTCCTACGAGCAGTACTTC	CASGLPPRGRQGGPEGSYEQYF
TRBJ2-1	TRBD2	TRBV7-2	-	TGTGCCAGCAGGAAAACCGGGACTAGCGGGATTGATGAGCAGTTCTTC	CASRKTGTSGIDEQFF
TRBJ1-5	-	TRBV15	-	TGTGCCACCAGCAGTATCCCCCGTCAGGGGCTAGGAAGCAATCAGCCCCAGCATTTT	CATSSIPRQGLGSNQPQHF
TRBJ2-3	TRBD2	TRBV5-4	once	TGTGCCATTCAACCTAGCGGCGGCACAGATACGCAGTATTTT	CAIQPSGGTDTQYF
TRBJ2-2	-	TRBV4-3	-	TGCGCCAGCAGCCAAGACGTCCCCGGGGAGCTGTTTTTT	CASSQDVPGELFF
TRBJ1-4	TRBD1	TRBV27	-	TGTGCCAGCAGTTCACGGACGACAGGGAATATAAATGAAAAACTGTTTTTT	CASSSRTTGNINEKLFF
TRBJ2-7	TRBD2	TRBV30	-	TGTGCTGTCGGTGTGCGGGAGGGAATTTACGAGCAGTACTTC	CAVGVREGIYEQYF
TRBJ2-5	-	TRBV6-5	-	TGTGCCAGCAGTTATCTGGGGGGTCAAGAGACCCAGTACTTC	CASSYLGGQETQYF
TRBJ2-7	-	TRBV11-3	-	TGTGCCAGCAGCTTACAAGGTGACGCTAGCGAGCAGTACTTC	CASSLQGDASEQYF
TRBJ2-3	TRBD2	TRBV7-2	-	TGTGCCAGCAGATCATTAGCGGGAGCTGGGGATACGCAGTATTTT	CASRSLAGAGDTQYF
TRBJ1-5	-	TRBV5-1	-	TGCGCCAGCAGCGAGGGACAAAATCAGCCCCAGCATTTT	CASSEGQNQPQHF
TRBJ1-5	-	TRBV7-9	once	TGTTCCAGCAGCCGGAATCAGCCCCAGCATTTT	CSSSRNQPQHF
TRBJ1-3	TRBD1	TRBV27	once	TGTGCCAGCAGTTTACAAGAACTGGGACAGGGCCATACCATATATTTT	CASSLQELGQGHTIYF
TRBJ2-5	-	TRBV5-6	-	TGTGCCAGCAGCTTGGGGTTCGGGGGGACCCAGTACTTC	CASSLGFGGTQYF
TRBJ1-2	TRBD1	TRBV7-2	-	TGTGCCAGCAGCTTATATTTTTCGACAGGGGAAGGCTACACCTTC	CASSLYFSTGEGYTF
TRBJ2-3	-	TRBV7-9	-	TGTGCCAGCAGCCAGGTGCTGGTGGATACGCAGTATTTT	CASSQVLVDTQYF
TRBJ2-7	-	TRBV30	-	TGTGCCTGGAGTGTTGGGCCCTGGGAGCAGTACTTC	CAWSVGPWEQYF
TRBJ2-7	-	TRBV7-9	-	TGTGCCAGCAGCATGGGGCCCCTGGGCGAGCAGTACTTC	CASSMGPLGEQYF
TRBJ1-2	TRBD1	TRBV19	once	TGTGCCACTCGGACAGGGGGTATTAACTATGGCTACACCTTC	CATRTGGINYGYTF
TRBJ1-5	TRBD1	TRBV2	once	TGTGCCAGCAGTAAACAGGGGGCGAACAATCAGCCCCAGCATTTT	CASSKQGANNQPQHF
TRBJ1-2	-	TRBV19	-	TGTGCCAGTAGTATGGGACTGGGGCTGGGTGGCTACACCTTC	CASSMGLGLGGYTF
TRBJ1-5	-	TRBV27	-	TGTGCCAGCAGTCCCACCAGCCGACTTATTAGCAATCAGCCCCAGCATTTT	CASSPTSRLISNQPQHF
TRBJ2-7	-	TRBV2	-	TGTGCCAGCAGTGAAGCGCGGCAGAGCTACGAGCAGTACTTC	CASSEARQSYEQYF